A single sample gave rise to the 5 T cell receptor beta chains below, sequenced in a study of blood T cell repertoires in COVID-19. This table comes from immunoSEQ multiplex PCR, and its TCRdb copy is limited to in-frame clones, with some not included. Of about 87,000 clones listed, around 82% are singletons. Sequenced sample: peripheral blood. Source of these receptors: a woman of 80 years or more with COVID-19, enrolled during active disease.

This clone appeared a single time. The V gene is TRBV5-1, the J gene TRBJ2-7, with TRBD2 matching 8 bases. After removal of 6 bases from V and 5 bases from J, the junction contained 1 base not matched to a gene. CDR3 size: 11 residues. Germline V gives CDR1 SGHRS, CDR2 YFSETQ. The CDR3 DNA reads as TGCGCCAGCACGGGGGGGAACGAGCAGTACTTC. Translation gives CASTGGNEQYF.

The chain's CDR3 is CASSVGRADTGELFF. DNA of the CDR3: TGTGCCAGCAGCGTAGGCAGGGCAGACACCGGGGAGCTGTTTTTT. The rearrangement links TRBV9 to TRBJ2-2; a possible D gene is TRBD1 (5 bases). The V gene's germline CDR1 is SGDLS and CDR2 YYNGEE. This CDR3 region has 15 residues. Trimming removed 0 bases at V and 3 bases at J, with 9 bases between.

V usage is TRBV6-6 and J usage is TRBJ2-1; 9 bases line up with TRBD2. From germline, CDR1 is MNHNY and CDR2 SVGAGI (reference sequence). The trim removed 5 bases at V and 2 bases at J, leaving 10 bases unmatched. The CDR3 is made up of 17 amino acids. CDR3 sequence reads: CASSHGAGGPPYNEQFF. CDR3 nucleotide sequence: TGTGCCAGCAGTCACGGGGCGGGAGGGCCCCCCTACAATGAGCAGTTCTTC.

The rearrangement links TRBV19 to TRBJ2-2; D not resolved. The CDR3 runs to 12 residues. CDR1 is LNHDA, CDR2 SQIVND, per germline (reference sequence). V was pared by 9 bases and J by 1 base, with 6 bases between. The CDR3 region has the DNA TGTGCCAGCCCGGGGAACACCGGGGAGCTGTTTTTT. This sequence encodes CASPGNTGELFF.

This chain connects TRBV6-1 to TRBJ2-7, with D possibly TRBD1 on 5 matching bases. The V end was cut by 2 bases, the J end by 8 bases, with 7 bases between. Germline lookup yields CDR1 MNHNS and CDR2 SASEGT. The CDR3 totals 11 residues. The CDR3 nucleotides read TGTGCCAGCAGTGAAACAGGAAAGCAGTACTTC. This encodes CASSETGKQYF.